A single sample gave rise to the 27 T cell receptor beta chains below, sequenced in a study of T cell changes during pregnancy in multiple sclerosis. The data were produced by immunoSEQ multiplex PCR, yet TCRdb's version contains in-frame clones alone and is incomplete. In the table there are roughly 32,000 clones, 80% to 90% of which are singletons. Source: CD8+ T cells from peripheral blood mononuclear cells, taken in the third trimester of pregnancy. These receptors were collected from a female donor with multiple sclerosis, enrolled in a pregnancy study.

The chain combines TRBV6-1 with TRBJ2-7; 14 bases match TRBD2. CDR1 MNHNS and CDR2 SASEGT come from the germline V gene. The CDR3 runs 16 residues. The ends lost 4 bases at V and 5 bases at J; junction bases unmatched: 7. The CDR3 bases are TGTGCCAGCAGTGGGAGACTAGCGGGAGGGCCGAACGAGCAGTACTTC. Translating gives CASSGRLAGGPNEQYF.

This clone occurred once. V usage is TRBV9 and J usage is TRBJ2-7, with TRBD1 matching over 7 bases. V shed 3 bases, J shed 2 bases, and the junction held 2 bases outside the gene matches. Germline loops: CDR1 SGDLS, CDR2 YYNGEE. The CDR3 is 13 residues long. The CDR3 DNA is TGTGCCAGCAGCGCGGGACAGACCTACGAGCAGTACTTC. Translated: CASSAGQTYEQYF.

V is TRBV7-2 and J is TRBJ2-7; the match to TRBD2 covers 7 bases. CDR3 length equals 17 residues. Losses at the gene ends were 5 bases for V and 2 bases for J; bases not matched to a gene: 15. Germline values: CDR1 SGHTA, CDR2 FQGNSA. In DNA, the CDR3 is TGTGCCAGCAGCCCCGGGGTAGGTAGCGGGCTGCCCTACGAGCAGTACTTC. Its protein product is CASSPGVGSGLPYEQYF.

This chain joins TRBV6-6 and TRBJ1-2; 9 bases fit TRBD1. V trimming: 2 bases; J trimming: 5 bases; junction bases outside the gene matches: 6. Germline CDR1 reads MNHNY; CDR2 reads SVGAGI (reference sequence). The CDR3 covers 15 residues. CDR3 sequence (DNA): TGTGCCAGCAGTTACACAGGGGGCGATGGGTATGGCTACACCTTC. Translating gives CASSYTGGDGYGYTF.

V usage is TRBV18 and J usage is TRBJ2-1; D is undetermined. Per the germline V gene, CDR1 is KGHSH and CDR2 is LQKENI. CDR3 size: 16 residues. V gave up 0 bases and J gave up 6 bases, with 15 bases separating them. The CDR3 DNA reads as TGTGCCAGCTCACCACCGAACCAGTTAGCCACCAATGAGCAGTTCTTC. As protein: CASSPPNQLATNEQFF. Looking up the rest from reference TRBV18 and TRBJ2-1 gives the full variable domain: NAGVMQNPRHLVRRRGQEARLRCSPMKGHSHVYWYRQLPEEGLKFMVYLQKENIIDESGMPKERFSAEFPKEGPSILRIQQVVRGDSAAYFCASSPPNQLATNEQFFGPGTRLTVL.

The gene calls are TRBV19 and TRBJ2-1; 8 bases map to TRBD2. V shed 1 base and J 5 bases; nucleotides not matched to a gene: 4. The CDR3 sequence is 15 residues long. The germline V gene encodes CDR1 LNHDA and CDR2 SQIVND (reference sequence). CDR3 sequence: CASSIGGGTHNEQFF. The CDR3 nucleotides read TGTGCCAGTAGTATAGGCGGGGGGACCCACAATGAGCAGTTCTTC.

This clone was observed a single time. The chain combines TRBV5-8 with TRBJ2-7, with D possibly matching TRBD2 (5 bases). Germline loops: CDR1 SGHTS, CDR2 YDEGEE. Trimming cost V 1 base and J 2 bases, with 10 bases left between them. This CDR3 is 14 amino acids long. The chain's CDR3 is CASSLPGMAYEQYF. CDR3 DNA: TGTGCCAGCAGCTTGCCGGGGATGGCCTACGAGCAGTACTTC.

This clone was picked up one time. The CDR3 DNA reads TGTGCCAGCAGTTTAAGTAGGCAGGCGGAGCAGTACTTC. Amino acids: CASSLSRQAEQYF. The gene calls are TRBV27 and TRBJ2-7; D is ambiguous. The CDR3 runs 13 residues. CDR1 is MNHEY, CDR2 SMNVEV, per germline (reference sequence). The V end was cut by 2 bases, the J end by 7 bases, with 12 bases between.

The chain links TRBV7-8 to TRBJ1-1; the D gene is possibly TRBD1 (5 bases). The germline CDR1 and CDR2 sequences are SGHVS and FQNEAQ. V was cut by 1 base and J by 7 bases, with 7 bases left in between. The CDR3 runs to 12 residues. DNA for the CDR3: TGTGCCAGCAGCTTAGGGGGGGGTGAAGCTTTCTTT. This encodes CASSLGGGEAFF.

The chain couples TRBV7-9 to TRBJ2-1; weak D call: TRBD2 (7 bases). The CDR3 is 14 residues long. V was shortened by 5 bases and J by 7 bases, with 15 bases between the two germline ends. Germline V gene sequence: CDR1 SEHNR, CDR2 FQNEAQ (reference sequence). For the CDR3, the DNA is TGTGCCAGCAGCCTCCGGGGAGGGGGGAATGAGCAGTTCTTC. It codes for CASSLRGGGNEQFF.

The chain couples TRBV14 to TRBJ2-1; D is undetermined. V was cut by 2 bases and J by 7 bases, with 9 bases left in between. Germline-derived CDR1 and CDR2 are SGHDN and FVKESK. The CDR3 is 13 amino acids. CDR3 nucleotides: TGTGCCAGCAGCCAACTTAACAGAAATGAGCAGTTCTTC. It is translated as CASSQLNRNEQFF.

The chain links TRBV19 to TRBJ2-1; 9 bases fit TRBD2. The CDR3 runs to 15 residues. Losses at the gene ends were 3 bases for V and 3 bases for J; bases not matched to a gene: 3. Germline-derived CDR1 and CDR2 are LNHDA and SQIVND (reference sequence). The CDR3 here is CASSISGSLYNEQFF. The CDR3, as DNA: TGTGCCAGTAGTATTAGCGGGAGCCTCTACAATGAGCAGTTCTTC.

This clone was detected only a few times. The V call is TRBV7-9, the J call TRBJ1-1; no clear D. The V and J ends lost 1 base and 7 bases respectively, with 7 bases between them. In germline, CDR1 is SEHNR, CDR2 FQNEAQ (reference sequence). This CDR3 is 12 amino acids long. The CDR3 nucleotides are TGTGCCAGCAGCTTAGGGCGGGGTGAAGCTTTCTTT. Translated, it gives CASSLGRGEAFF.

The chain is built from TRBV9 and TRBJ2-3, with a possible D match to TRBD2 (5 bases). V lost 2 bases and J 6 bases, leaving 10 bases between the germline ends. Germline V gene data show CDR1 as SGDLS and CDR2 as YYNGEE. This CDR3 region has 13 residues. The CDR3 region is CASSVEDFDTQYF. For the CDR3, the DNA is TGTGCCAGCAGCGTCGAGGACTTTGATACGCAGTATTTT.

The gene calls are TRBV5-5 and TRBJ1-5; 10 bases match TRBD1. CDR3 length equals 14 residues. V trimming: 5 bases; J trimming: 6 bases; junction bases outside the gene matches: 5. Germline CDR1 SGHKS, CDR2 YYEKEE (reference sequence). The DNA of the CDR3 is TGTGCCAGCAGTCCCGGGACAGGGGTTCAGCCCCAGCATTTT. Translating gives CASSPGTGVQPQHF.

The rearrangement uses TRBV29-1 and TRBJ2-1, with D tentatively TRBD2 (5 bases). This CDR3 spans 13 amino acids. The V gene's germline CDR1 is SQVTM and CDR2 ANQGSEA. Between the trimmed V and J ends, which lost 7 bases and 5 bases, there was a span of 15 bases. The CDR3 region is CSATRTENNEQFF. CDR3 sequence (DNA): TGCAGCGCTACCAGGACTGAAAACAATGAGCAGTTCTTC.

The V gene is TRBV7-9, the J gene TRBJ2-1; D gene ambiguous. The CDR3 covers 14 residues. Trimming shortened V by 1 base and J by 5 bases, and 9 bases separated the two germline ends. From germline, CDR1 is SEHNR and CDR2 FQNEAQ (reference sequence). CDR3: CASSLVSSHNEQFF. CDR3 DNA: TGTGCCAGCAGCTTAGTCTCGTCCCACAATGAGCAGTTCTTC.

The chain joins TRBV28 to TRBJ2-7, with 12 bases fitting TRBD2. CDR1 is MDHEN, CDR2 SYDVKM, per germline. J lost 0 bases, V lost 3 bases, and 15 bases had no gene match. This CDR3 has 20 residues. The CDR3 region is CASSLERGTSGFLSSYEQYF. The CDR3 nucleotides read TGTGCCAGCAGTTTGGAGAGGGGGACTAGCGGGTTTCTCAGCTCCTACGAGCAGTACTTC. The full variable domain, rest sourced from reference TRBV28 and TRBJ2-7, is DVKVTQSSRYLVKRTGEKVFLECVQDMDHENMFWYRQDPGLGLRLIYFSYDVKMKEKGDIPEGYSVSREKKERFSLILESASTNQTSMYLCASSLERGTSGFLSSYEQYFGPGTRLTVT.

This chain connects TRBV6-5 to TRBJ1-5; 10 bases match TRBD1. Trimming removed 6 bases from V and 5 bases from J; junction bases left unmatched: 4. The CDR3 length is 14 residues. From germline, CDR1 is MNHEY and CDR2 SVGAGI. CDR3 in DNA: TGTGCCAGCAGGACCGGGACAGGGGATCAGCCCCAGCATTTT. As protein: CASRTGTGDQPQHF.

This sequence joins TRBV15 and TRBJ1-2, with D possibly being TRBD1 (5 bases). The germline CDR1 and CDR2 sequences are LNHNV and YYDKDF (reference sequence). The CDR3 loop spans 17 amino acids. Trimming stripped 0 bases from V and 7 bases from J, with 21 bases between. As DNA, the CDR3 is TGTGCCACCAGCAGAGATAGCGTTCGAGAGGGGCGGGGTGGCTACACCTTC. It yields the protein CATSRDSVREGRGGYTF. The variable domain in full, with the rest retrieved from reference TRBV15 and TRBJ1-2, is DAMVIQNPRYQVTQFGKPVTLSCSQTLNHNVMYWYQQKSSQAPKLLFHYYDKDFNNEADTPDNFQSRRPNTSFCFLDIRSPGLGDTAMYLCATSRDSVREGRGGYTFGSGTRLTVV.

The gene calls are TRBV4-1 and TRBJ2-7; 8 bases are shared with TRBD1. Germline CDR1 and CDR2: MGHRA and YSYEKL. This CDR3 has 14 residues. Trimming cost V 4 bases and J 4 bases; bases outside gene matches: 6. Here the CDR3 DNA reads TGCGCCAGCAGCCCGAACAGGGGGGAATACGAGCAGTACTTC. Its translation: CASSPNRGEYEQYF.

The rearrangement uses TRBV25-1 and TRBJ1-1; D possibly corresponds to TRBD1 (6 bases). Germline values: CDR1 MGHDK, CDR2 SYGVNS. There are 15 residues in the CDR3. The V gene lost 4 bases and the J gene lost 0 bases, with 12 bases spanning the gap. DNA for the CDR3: TGTGCCAGCAGTGCGGGACACGCGGTGAACACTGAAGCTTTCTTT. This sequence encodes CASSAGHAVNTEAFF.

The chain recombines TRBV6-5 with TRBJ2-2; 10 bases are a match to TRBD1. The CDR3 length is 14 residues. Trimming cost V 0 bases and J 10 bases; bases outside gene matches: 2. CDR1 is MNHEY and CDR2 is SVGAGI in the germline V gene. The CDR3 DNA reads TGTGCCAGCAGTTACTCCGGGACAGGGGAGGAGCTGTTTTTT. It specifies CASSYSGTGEELFF.

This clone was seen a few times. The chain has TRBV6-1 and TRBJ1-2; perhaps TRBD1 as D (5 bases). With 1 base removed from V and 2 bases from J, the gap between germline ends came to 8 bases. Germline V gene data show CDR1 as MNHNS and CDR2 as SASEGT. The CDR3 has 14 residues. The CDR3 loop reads CASSEGGENYGYTF. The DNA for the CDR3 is TGTGCCAGCAGTGAAGGGGGCGAGAACTATGGCTACACCTTC.

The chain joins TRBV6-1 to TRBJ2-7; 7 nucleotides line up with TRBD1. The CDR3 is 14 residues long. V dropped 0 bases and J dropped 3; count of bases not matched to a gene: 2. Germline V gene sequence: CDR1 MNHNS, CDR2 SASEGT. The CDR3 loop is CASSEAGDSYEQYF. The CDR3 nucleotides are TGTGCCAGCAGTGAAGCGGGGGACAGCTACGAGCAGTACTTC.

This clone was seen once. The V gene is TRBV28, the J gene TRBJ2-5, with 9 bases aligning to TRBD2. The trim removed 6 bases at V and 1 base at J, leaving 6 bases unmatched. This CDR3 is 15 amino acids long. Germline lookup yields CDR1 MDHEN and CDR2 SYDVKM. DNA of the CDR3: TGTGCCAGCAGCTCCGGACTAGCGCCCCAAGAGACCCAGTACTTC. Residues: CASSSGLAPQETQYF.

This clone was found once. The CDR3 is CASSTDRGLQPQHF. CDR3 in DNA: TGTGCCAGCAGTACTGACAGGGGGCTTCAGCCCCAGCATTTT. This chain connects TRBV27 to TRBJ1-5; TRBD1 matches 10 bases. Trimming took 5 bases from V and 6 from J; bases not matched to a gene: 4. Germline-derived CDR1 and CDR2 are MNHEY and SMNVEV (reference sequence). The CDR3 runs to 14 residues.